Following are 28 T cell receptor beta chains from one sample sequenced in a study of CD8 T cells in ankylosing spondylitis. MiXCR, run by TCRdb on the 5' RACE reads, gives a single entry per CDR3 protein. The sample contains hundreds of thousands of distinct CDR3 sequences, roughly 25% of which appear only once. Sequenced: blood, either unsorted or a sorted T cell fraction (not recorded which). Every receptor here comes from a male donor with ankylosing spondylitis or in good health (not recorded which).

In this sample, this clonotype turned up many times. The CDR3, as DNA: TGTGCCAGCTGCCTTAAGGATACGCAGTATTTT. Translating gives CASCLKDTQYF. The chain links TRBV25-1 to TRBJ2-3; D is unresolved. In germline, CDR1 is MGHDK, CDR2 SYGVNS. The V end lost 8 bases, the J end lost 6 bases, and 9 bases lay between the germline ends. The CDR3 extends over 11 amino acids.

This clonotype was seen many times. The V and J genes are TRBV27 and TRBJ2-2, with 14 bases identical to TRBD2. This CDR3 is built from 18 residues. CDR1 and CDR2 (germline): MNHEY, SMNVEV (reference sequence). Trimming cost V 5 bases and J 4 bases; bases outside gene matches: 9. This CDR3 reads CASSTKGLAGAGTGELFF. CDR3 DNA: TGTGCCAGCAGTACTAAGGGACTAGCGGGAGCGGGCACCGGGGAGCTGTTTTTT.

The table lists this clonotype with a few counts. The chain employs TRBV20-1 and TRBJ2-1; a possible D gene is TRBD2 (5 bases). Trimming stripped 8 bases from V and 10 bases from J, with 15 bases between. There are 11 residues in the CDR3. Germline CDR1 reads DFQATT; CDR2 reads SNEGSKA (reference sequence). The CDR3 loop is CSPLSREEQFF. The CDR3 nucleotides read TGCAGTCCCCTCAGCCGGGAAGAGCAGTTCTTC.

This clonotype was detected many times. V usage is TRBV20-1 and J usage is TRBJ2-2; tentatively, D is TRBD1 or TRBD2 (5 bases each). The CDR3 contains 15 residues. Trimming shortened V by 7 bases and J by 0 bases, and 15 bases separated the two germline ends. CDR1 is DFQATT, CDR2 SNEGSKA, per germline (reference sequence). The CDR3 is CSEYIGTTNTGELFF. The DNA of the CDR3 is TGCAGTGAATATATCGGGACCACGAACACCGGGGAGCTGTTTTTT.

This clonotype was observed once. The rearrangement joins TRBV12-3 or TRBV12-4 to TRBJ1-4; D is perhaps TRBD1 (6 bases). Trimming shortened V by 6 bases and J by 8 bases, and 13 bases separated the two germline ends. There are 13 residues in the CDR3. For the CDR3, the DNA is TGTGCCAGCAGCCAGGGGTATCAGGAAAAACTGTTTTTT. It codes for CASSQGYQEKLFF.

This clonotype was counted between two and nine times. The chain recombines TRBV29-1 with TRBJ1-1; perhaps TRBD1 as D (6 bases). CDR1 and CDR2 from the germline V gene are SQVTM and ANQGSEA. CDR3 length: 14 residues. V lost 4 bases and J lost 4, with 16 bases in between. Here the CDR3 DNA reads TGCAGCGTTGTTGGCGGCTCGGGGGCCACTGAAGCTTTCTTT. Translation gives CSVVGGSGATEAFF.

This sequence joins TRBV10-2 and TRBJ1-6; D remains ambiguous. The germline V and J ends were trimmed by 2 bases and 9 bases, with 14 bases remaining between them. The CDR3 is made up of 15 amino acids. CDR1 is WSHSY and CDR2 is SAAADI in the germline V gene. CDR3 in amino acids: CASSEVFQSGSPLHF. For the CDR3, the DNA is TGCGCCAGCAGTGAGGTGTTTCAATCGGGTTCACCCCTCCACTTT.

This clonotype was seen a single time. The J gene is TRBJ2-7, the V gene TRBV6-1; 8 nucleotides line up with TRBD2. This CDR3 has 13 amino acids. The trim removed 5 bases at V and 9 bases at J, leaving 9 bases unmatched. The V gene's germline CDR1 is MNHNS and CDR2 SASEGT. The CDR3 loop is CASSTGREDGQYF. CDR3 coding DNA: TGTGCCAGCAGTACCGGGCGGGAGGACGGGCAGTACTTC.

This clonotype came up a few times. The genes are TRBV5-1 and TRBJ2-5; 7 nucleotides line up with TRBD1. In germline, CDR1 is SGHRS, CDR2 YFSETQ. The CDR3 sequence is 15 residues long. The ends lost 5 bases at V and 1 base at J; junction bases unmatched: 8. CDR3 coding DNA: TGCGCCAGCAGACGGACAGGTGGGGCCCAAGAGACCCAGTACTTC. Its translation is CASRRTGGAQETQYF.

This clonotype is a singleton in its sample. The chain combines TRBV12-3 or TRBV12-4 with TRBJ1-1; perhaps TRBD1 as D (5 bases). Deletions cut 1 base from V and 7 bases from J, with 10 bases between. The CDR3 spans 13 residues. CDR3 amino acids: CASSLGGEVEAFF. The CDR3 nucleotides read TGTGCCAGCAGTTTAGGGGGCGAGGTTGAAGCTTTCTTT.

The chain uses TRBV5-6 and TRBJ2-7; D possibly corresponds to TRBD1 (5 bases). The ends were cut back, 1 base at V and 2 bases at J, with 10 bases in the middle. The germline V gene encodes CDR1 SGHDT and CDR2 YYEEEE. The CDR3 contains 14 residues. DNA of the CDR3: TGTGCCAGCAGCTTGAAGTACAGGCCCTACGAGCAGTACTTC. Its translation: CASSLKYRPYEQYF.

In this sample, this clonotype turned up a few times. The chain couples TRBV29-1 to TRBJ2-3; the match to TRBD2 covers 12 bases. The trim removed 6 bases at V and 3 bases at J, leaving 7 bases unmatched. CDR1 SQVTM and CDR2 ANQGSEA come from the germline V gene. The CDR3 sequence is 15 residues long. This CDR3 reads CSVEQTSGSTDTQYF. The DNA for the CDR3 is TGCAGCGTCGAACAGACTAGCGGGAGTACAGATACGCAGTATTTT.

Many counts were recorded for this clonotype. The chain recombines TRBV10-3 with TRBJ2-5; TRBD1 matches at 9 bases. Germline values: CDR1 ENHRY, CDR2 SYGVKD. Trimming removed 8 bases from V and 5 bases from J; junction bases left unmatched: 6. The CDR3 length is 13 residues. CDR3 region: CAIWGQGAETQYF. The CDR3 DNA sequence: TGTGCCATCTGGGGACAGGGCGCGGAGACCCAGTACTTC.

CDR3 DNA sequence: TGTGCCACCGCGGACCTCAGGAGCTCCTACGAGCAGTACTTC. Its protein is CATADLRSSYEQYF. The rearrangement links TRBV19 to TRBJ2-7; D uncertain. The CDR3 sequence is 14 residues long. Germline CDR1 reads LNHDA; CDR2 reads SQIVND (reference sequence). Between the trimmed V and J ends, which lost 10 bases and 0 bases, there was a span of 16 bases.

This chain connects TRBV7-6 to TRBJ2-7; no clear D. CDR1 is SGHVS and CDR2 is FNYEAQ in the germline V gene. The CDR3 is 11 residues long. The ends were cut back, 11 bases at V and 1 base at J, with 9 bases in the middle. CDR3 protein: CAVGGSYEQYF. The CDR3 nucleotides read TGTGCCGTAGGCGGTTCCTACGAGCAGTACTTC.

This clonotype occurred a few times. The chain carries TRBV20-1 and TRBJ2-3; 10 bases fit TRBD2. V lost 3 bases and J lost 4; bases outside the gene matches: 7. CDR3 size: 15 residues. Germline V lookup: CDR1 DFQATT, CDR2 SNEGSKA (reference sequence). Here the CDR3 reads CSARSTSGQSDTQYF. CDR3 coding DNA: TGCAGTGCTAGGTCGACTAGCGGGCAGTCAGATACGCAGTATTTT.

The rearrangement links TRBV20-1 to TRBJ2-1, with 10 bases that match TRBD1. The CDR3 is 13 amino acids. CDR1 DFQATT and CDR2 SNEGSKA come from the germline V gene (reference sequence). Losses at the gene ends were 4 bases for V and 6 bases for J; bases not matched to a gene: 3. In nucleotides, the CDR3 is TGCAGTGCTAATAGACAGGGGGCCAATGAGCAGTTCTTC. Translated, it gives CSANRQGANEQFF.

This clonotype was detected many times. The V gene is TRBV7-8, the J gene TRBJ1-1; D not certain. This CDR3 is built from 14 residues. In germline, CDR1 is SGHVS, CDR2 FQNEAQ. V lost 1 base to trimming and J lost 1 base, with 7 bases between them. Here the CDR3 DNA reads TGTGCCAGCAGCTTAGACGAAGCGAACACTGAAGCTTTCTTT. This translates into CASSLDEANTEAFF.

This clonotype was found many times. The genes are TRBV7-3 and TRBJ1-1, with D unclear. Germline V lookup: CDR1 SGHTA, CDR2 FQGTGA. Trimming left V 8 bases short and J 3 bases short, with 13 bases between. This CDR3 is 13 amino acids long. CDR3 nucleotides: TGTGCCAGCTCTCGGCGGGCGGACACTGAAGCTTTCTTT. It specifies CASSRRADTEAFF.

This clonotype has just a few counts. The V call is TRBV14, the J call TRBJ2-7; 9 nucleotides line up with TRBD2. The CDR3 length is 18 residues. The germline V gene has CDR1 SGHDN and CDR2 FVKESK. The V gene end was trimmed by 3 bases and the J gene end by 1 base; junction bases not matched to a gene: 13. The CDR3 region is CASSHRLAGYGRSYEQYF. DNA of the CDR3: TGTGCCAGCAGCCACCGGCTAGCGGGATATGGGAGGTCCTACGAGCAGTACTTC.

A note on this clonotype: It may be a read error: a sequence one base away is much more abundant. The chain employs TRBV12-3 or TRBV12-4 and TRBJ1-3; D uncertain. This CDR3 is 16 amino acids long. The CDR3 reads CASSLAEAQVGNAIYF. As DNA, the CDR3 is TGTGCCAGCAGTTTAGCGGAGGCCCAAGTTGGAAACGCCATATATTTT.

The chain has TRBV2 and TRBJ2-3, with TRBD2 matching over 12 bases. This CDR3 spans 16 amino acids. With V trimmed by 6 bases and J by 2 bases, 6 bases remained unmatched. Per the germline V gene, CDR1 is SNHLY and CDR2 is FYNNEI. In DNA, the CDR3 is TGTGCCAGCAGAGGCGGACTAGCGGGGTCCACAGATACGCAGTATTTT. Translated, it gives CASRGGLAGSTDTQYF. Together with reference TRBV2 and TRBJ2-3, the CDR3 gives the full variable domain: EPEVTQTPSHQVTQMGQEVILRCVPISNHLYFYWYRQILGQKVEFLVSFYNNEISEKSEIFDDQFSVERPDGSNFTLKIRSTKLEDSAMYFCASRGGLAGSTDTQYFGPGTRLTVL.

This clonotype was counted at least ten times. The chain combines TRBV5-6 with TRBJ2-5; D ambiguous. The germline V and J ends were trimmed by 5 bases and 5 bases, with 13 bases remaining between them. The CDR3 spans 13 residues. The V gene's germline CDR1 is SGHDT and CDR2 YYEEEE. Here the CDR3 DNA reads TGTGCCAGCAGAAAACCCGGTACGGAGACCCAGTACTTC. As protein: CASRKPGTETQYF.

This chain connects TRBV20-1 to TRBJ2-1; 8 nucleotides align to TRBD1. The CDR3 loop spans 14 amino acids. After removal of 0 bases from V and 9 bases from J, the junction contained 7 bases not matched to a gene. Per the germline V gene, CDR1 is DFQATT and CDR2 is SNEGSKA (reference sequence). Here the CDR3 reads CSARDGTGGIEQFF. CDR3 in DNA: TGCAGTGCTAGAGATGGCACAGGGGGTATTGAGCAGTTCTTC.

In this sample, this clonotype turned up once. The J gene is TRBJ1-2, the V gene TRBV6-1; possible D gene TRBD1, 6 bases. Between the trimmed V and J ends, which lost 7 bases and 8 bases, there was a span of 23 bases. From germline, CDR1 is MNHNS and CDR2 SASEGT. This CDR3 has 15 amino acids. The CDR3 loop reads CASMPSGQGLGGYTF. The CDR3 nucleotides are TGTGCCAGCATGCCCAGTGGGCAGGGGCTGGGAGGCTACACCTTC.

The V gene is TRBV10-2, the J gene TRBJ2-1; 7 bases line up with TRBD2. The J segment lost 4 bases and the V segment lost 7 bases, leaving 4 bases of the junction unmatched. This CDR3 is 13 amino acids long. Per the germline V gene, CDR1 is WSHSY and CDR2 is SAAADI. CDR3 protein: CASMKAGYNEQFF. CDR3 DNA sequence: TGCGCCAGCATGAAAGCGGGGTACAATGAGCAGTTCTTC.

Many counts were recorded for this clonotype. This chain links TRBV25-1 with TRBJ2-3; D is uncertain. V lost 1 base and J 4 bases, leaving 9 bases between the germline ends. CDR1 and CDR2 from the germline V gene are MGHDK and SYGVNS. The CDR3 consists of 14 residues. The chain's CDR3 is CASSEFLTPDTQYF. The DNA for the CDR3 is TGTGCCAGCAGTGAATTTCTTACCCCAGATACGCAGTATTTT. Drawing the rest from reference TRBV25-1 and TRBJ2-3, the complete variable domain is EADIYQTPRYLVIGTGKKITLECSQTMGHDKMYWYQQDPGMELHLIHYSYGVNSTEKGDLSSESTVSRIRTEHFPLTLESARPSHTSQYLCASSEFLTPDTQYFGPGTRLTVL.

V usage is TRBV29-1 and J usage is TRBJ2-3, with TRBD1 matching over 8 bases. The germline gives CDR1 SQVTM, CDR2 ANQGSEA. The CDR3 runs to 14 residues. Unmatched junction bases numbered 9, after V lost 4 bases and J lost 6 bases. As DNA, the CDR3 is TGCAGCGTTGGGAAGGGACAGGTAGACGATACGCAGTATTTT. This encodes CSVGKGQVDDTQYF.